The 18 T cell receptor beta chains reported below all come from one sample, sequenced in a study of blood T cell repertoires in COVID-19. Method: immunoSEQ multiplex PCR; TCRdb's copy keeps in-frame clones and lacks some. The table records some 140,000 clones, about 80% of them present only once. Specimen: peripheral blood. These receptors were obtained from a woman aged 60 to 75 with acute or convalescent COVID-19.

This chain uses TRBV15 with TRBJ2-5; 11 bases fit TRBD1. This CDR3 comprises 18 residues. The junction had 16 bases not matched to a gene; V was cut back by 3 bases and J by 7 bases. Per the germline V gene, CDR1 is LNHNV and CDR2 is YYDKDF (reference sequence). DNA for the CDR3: TGTGCCACCAGCAGGGGGAGGTGGGACAGGGGGAGGTCGGGGACCCAGTACTTC. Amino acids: CATSRGRWDRGRSGTQYF.

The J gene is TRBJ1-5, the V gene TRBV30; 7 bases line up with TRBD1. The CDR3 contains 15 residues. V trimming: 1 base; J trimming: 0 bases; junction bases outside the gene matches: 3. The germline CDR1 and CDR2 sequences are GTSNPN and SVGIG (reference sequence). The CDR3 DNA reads TGTGCCTGGAGTGAGGGGGACAGTAGCAATCAGCCCCAGCATTTT. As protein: CAWSEGDSSNQPQHF. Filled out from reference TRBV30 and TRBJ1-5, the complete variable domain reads SQTIHQWPATLVQPVGSPLSLECTVEGTSNPNLYWYRQAAGRGLQLLFYSVGIGQISSEVPQNLSASRPQDRQFILSSKKLLLSDSGFYLCAWSEGDSSNQPQHFGDGTRLSIL.

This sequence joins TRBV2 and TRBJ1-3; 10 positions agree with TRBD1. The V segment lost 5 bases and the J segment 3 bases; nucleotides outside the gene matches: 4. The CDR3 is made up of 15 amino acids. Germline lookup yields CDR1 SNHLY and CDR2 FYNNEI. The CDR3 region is CASSPGTGVGNTIYF. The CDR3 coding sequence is TGTGCCAGCAGTCCCGGGACAGGGGTTGGAAACACCATATATTTT.

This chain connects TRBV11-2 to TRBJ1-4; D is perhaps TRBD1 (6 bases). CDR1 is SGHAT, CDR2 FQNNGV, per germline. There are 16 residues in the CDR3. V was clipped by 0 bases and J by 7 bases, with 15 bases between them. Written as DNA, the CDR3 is TGTGCCAGCAGCTTAGATCGGCGGGGGGCGGGTGAAAAACTGTTTTTT. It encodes CASSLDRRGAGEKLFF.

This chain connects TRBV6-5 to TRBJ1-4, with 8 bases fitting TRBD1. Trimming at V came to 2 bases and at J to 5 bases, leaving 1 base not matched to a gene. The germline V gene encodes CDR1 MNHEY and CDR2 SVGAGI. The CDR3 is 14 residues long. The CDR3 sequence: CASSYRQGNEKLFF. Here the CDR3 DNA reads TGTGCCAGCAGTTACAGACAGGGGAATGAAAAACTGTTTTTT.

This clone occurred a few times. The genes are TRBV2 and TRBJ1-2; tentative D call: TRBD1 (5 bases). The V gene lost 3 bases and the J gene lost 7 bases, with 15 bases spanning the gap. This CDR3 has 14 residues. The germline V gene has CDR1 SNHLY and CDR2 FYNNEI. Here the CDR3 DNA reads TGTGCCAGCAGTGATGTGAGACAGAGGTTTGGCTACACCTTC. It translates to CASSDVRQRFGYTF.

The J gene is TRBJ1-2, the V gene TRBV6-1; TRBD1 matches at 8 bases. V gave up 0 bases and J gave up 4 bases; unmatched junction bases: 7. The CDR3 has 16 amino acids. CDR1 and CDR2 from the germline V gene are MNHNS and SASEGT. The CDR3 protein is CASSEAATGAPYGYTF. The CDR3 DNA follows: TGTGCCAGCAGTGAAGCAGCGACAGGGGCCCCCTATGGCTACACCTTC.

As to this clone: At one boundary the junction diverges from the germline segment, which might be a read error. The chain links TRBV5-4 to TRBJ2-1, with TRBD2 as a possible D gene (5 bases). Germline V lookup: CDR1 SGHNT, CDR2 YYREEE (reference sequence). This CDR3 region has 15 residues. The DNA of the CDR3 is TGTGCCAGAAGCTTGCGGCACGGAGGTTTCAATGAGCAGTTCTTC. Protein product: CARSLRHGGFNEQFF.

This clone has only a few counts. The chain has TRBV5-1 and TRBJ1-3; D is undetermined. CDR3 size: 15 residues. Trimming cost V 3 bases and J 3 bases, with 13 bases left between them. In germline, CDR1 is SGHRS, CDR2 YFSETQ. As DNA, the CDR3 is TGCGCCAGCAGCTCGGGGTCCCCCTATGGAAACACCATATATTTT. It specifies CASSSGSPYGNTIYF.

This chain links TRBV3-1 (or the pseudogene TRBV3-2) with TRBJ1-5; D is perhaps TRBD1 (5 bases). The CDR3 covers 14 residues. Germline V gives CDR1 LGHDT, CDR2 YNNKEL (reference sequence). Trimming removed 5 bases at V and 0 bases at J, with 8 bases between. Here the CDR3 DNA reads TGTGCCAGCAGCTCAGGGAATAGCAATCAGCCCCAGCATTTT. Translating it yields CASSSGNSNQPQHF.

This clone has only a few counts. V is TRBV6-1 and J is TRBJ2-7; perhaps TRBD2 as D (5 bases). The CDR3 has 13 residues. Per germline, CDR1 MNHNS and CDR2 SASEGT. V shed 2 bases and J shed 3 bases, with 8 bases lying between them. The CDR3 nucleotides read TGTGCCAGCAGTGAATTAAGCGGCTACGAGCAGTACGTC. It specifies CASSELSGYEQYV.

CDR3 region: CASRTDKLYTGELFF. The DNA for the CDR3 is TGTGCCAGCAGGACGGACAAATTATACACCGGGGAGCTGTTTTTT. The rearrangement uses TRBV2 and TRBJ2-2; a possible D gene is TRBD1 (5 bases). The germline V gene has CDR1 SNHLY and CDR2 FYNNEI. V dropped 6 bases and J dropped 3 bases, with 14 bases sitting between them. The CDR3 covers 15 residues.

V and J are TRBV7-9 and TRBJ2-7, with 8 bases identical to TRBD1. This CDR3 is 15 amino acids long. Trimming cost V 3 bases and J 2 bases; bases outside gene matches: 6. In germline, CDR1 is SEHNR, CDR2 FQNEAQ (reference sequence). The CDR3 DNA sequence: TGTGCCAGCAGCTTTGGACAGGGAGCCACCTACGAGCAGTACTTC. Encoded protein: CASSFGQGATYEQYF. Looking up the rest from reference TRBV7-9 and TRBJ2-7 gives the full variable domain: DTGVSQNPRHKITKRGQNVTFRCDPISEHNRLYWYRQTLGQGPEFLTYFQNEAQLEKSRLLSDRFSAERPKGSFSTLEIQRTEQGDSAMYLCASSFGQGATYEQYFGPGTRLTVT.

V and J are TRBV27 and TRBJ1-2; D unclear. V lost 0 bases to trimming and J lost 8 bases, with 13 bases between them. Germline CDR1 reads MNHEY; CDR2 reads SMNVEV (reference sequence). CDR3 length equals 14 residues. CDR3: CASSLSSPGRGYTF. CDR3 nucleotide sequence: TGTGCCAGCAGTTTATCCAGTCCCGGGAGAGGCTACACCTTC.

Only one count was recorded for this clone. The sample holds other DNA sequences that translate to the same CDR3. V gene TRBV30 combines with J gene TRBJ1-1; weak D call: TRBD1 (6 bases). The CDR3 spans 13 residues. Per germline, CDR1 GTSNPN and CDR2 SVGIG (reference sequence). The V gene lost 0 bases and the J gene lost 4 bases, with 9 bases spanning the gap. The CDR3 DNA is TGTGCCTGGAGTGTACAGGGATCCACTGAAGCTTTCTTT. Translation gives CAWSVQGSTEAFF.

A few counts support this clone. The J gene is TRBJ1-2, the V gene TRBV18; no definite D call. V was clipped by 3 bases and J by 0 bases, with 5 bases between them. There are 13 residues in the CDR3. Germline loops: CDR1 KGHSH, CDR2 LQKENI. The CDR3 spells CASSPGPNYGYTF. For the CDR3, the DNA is TGTGCCAGCTCACCGGGCCCTAACTATGGCTACACCTTC.

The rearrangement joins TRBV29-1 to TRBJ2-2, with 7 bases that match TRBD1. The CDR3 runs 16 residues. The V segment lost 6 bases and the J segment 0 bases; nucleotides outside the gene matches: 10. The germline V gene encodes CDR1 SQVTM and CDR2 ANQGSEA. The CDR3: CSVKTGTAANTGELFF. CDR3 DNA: TGCAGCGTAAAAACCGGGACAGCCGCGAACACCGGGGAGCTGTTTTTT.

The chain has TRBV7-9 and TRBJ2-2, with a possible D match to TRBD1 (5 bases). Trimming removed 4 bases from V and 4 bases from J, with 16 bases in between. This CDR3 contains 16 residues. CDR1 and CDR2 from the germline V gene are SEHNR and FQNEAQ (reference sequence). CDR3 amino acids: CASSSHPDRSTGELFF. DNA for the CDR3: TGTGCCAGCAGCTCCCACCCAGACAGATCCACCGGGGAGCTGTTTTTT.